This T cell receptor beta chain was captured in a study of OX40 agonist ivuxolimab in advanced cancers. Study conclusions and caveats: Researchers report that CD8+ T cells had, on average, more expanded clones than CD4+.

J lost 4 bases, V lost 1 base, and 2 bases had no gene match. The germline V gene encodes CDR1 MNHNS and CDR2 SASEGT. This CDR3 region has 14 residues. With regard to this clone: What it binds is not known.

Libraries were prepared by immunoSEQ multiplex PCR; TCRdb keeps only in-frame clonotypes and omits some of them. The sample has 25,000 to 40,000 clones, roughly 84% seen once; the top ten hold approximately 20%. No patient had autoimmune disease or received systemic immunosuppression. The source material was CD4+ or CD8+ T cells sorted from blood, sampled in a trial of the OX40 agonist ivuxolimab. The clonotype originates from an adult with an advanced solid tumor such as melanoma, head and neck, liver or kidney cancer. The V and J genes are TRBV6-1 and TRBJ1-2; 8 bases match TRBD1. CDR3 region: CASSEDQGAYGYTF. For the CDR3, the DNA is TGTGCCAGCAGTGAAGACCAGGGGGCCTATGGCTACACCTTC.